This TCR beta chain originates from a study of spatial heterogeneity in lung cancer. Time point reported: sample taken at primary tumor resection. The sequenced material consisted of unsorted whole RNA from tumor, nontumor lung or frozen PBMC. Donation came from 70 or so patients with untreated early-stage non-small cell lung cancer. With regard to this clonotype: Its antigen is undetermined.

Findings and limits, study-wide: Blood contained ubiquitous expanded tumor TCRs more at resection than at follow-up.

Using its own MiXCR run on the 5' RACE reads, TCRdb lists one record per CDR3 protein. The data show approximately 38,000 distinct CDR3 sequences, 5.8% seen once. Germline V lookup: CDR1 KGHDR, CDR2 SFDVKD. CDR3 length equals 13 residues. The rearrangement joins TRBV24-1 to TRBJ2-3; D is unresolved. Sequencing was performed on PBMCs, taken at surgery. This TCR was recovered from a male donor with early-stage non-small cell lung cancer. The CDR3: CEKREEGSDTQYF. The CDR3 coding sequence is TGTGAAAAAAGGGAAGAAGGGTCGGATACGCAGTATTTT.